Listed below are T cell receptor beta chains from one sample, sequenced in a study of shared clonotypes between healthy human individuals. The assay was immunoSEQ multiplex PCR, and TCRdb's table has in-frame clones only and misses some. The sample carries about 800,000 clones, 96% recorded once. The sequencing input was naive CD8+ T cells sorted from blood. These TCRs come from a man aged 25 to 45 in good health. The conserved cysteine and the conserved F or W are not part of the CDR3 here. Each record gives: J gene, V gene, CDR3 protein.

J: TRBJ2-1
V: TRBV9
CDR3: ASSSMSTGDGEQF

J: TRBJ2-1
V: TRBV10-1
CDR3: ASSHTGWDEQF

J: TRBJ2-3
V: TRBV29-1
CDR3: SVVALAGELQSTDTQY

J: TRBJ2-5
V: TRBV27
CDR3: ASSPQDRGLETQY

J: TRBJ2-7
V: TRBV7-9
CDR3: ASSLSVRYEQY

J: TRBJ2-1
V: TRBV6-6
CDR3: ASSYSKLAGGPEEF

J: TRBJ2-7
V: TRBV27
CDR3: ASSLSLAYEQY

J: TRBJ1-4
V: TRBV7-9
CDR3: ASSQDRGTLNEKLF

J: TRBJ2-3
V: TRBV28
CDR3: ASSFDGGTLTDTQY

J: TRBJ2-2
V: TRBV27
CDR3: ASSLVATGELF

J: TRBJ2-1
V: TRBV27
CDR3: ASSPRTDNEQF

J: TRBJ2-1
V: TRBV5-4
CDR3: ASSPRGQDTIEQF

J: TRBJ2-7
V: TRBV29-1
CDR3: SALQGTEQY

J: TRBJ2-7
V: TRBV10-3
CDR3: ATEGQGYEQY

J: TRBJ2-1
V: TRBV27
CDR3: ASSLAADNEQF

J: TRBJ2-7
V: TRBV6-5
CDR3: ASSYGRSGQGDEQY

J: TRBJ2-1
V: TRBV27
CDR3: ASSSTNTYPYNEQF

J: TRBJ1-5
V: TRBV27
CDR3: ASSLLGGVPQH

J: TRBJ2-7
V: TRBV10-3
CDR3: AIGGLNYEQY

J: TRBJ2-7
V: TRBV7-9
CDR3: ASSDFGTASSYEQY

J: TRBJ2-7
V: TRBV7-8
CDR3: ASSYGTGVYEQY

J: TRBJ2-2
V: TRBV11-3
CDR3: ASSPGQGITGELF

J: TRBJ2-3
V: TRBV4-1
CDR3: ASSHGTGGIDTQY

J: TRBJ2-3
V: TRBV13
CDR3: ASSLAGARDTQY

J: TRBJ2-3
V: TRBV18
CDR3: ASSPIAGGSTDTQY

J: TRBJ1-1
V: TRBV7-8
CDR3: ASSQKPRNTEAF

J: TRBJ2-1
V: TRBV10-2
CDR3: ASSPRDSLRRNEQF

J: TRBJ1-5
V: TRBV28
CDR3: ASSLAANSNQPQH

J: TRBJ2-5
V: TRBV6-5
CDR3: ASSYSVGAETQY

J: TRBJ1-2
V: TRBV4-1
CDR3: ASSQQSANYGYT

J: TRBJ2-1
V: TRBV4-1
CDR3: ASSQPGAGGRDNEQF

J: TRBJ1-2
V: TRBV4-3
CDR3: ASSQDGTDGNYGYT

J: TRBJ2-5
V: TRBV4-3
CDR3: ASSLQDRSEETQY

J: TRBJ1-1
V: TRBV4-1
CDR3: ASSPRAGQTNTEAF

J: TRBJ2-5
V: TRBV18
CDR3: ASSPQDREETQY

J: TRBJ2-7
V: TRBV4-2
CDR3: ASSQDLAIEQY

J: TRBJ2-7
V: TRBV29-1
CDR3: SVDNLEAESYEQY

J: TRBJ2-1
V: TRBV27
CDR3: ASSLILAGISYNEQF

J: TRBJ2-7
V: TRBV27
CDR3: ASRTGGFYEQY

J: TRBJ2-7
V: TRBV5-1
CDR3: ASSLAVSIYEQY

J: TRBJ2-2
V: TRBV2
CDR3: ANHERANTGELF

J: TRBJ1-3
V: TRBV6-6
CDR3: ASSLPDRAGTIY